This TCR beta chain originates from a study of blood T cell repertoires in COVID-19 (dated by TCRdb to about 2020). Turning to the overall study: Samples covering the acute and convalescent phases of COVID-19 were provided by collaborators in the United States, Italy and Spain. The repertoires were released in a freely available public database intended as a resource for research on the immune response to SARS-CoV-2. Deeply sampled blood TCRbeta repertoires from subjects exposed to, actively infected with, or recovered from COVID-19 were included in the dataset. Nearly every sample came with metadata listing a de-identified subject ID, COVID-19 status, age in years and sex. Where available, HLA class I and class II types were taken from metadata supplied by the sample provider and were not determined by assay-based typing. Samples came from the ongoing ImmuneRACE study (first 160 participants) plus 1,254 subjects from 6 global collaborators. The material from the prospective study consisted of cDNA or gDNA derived from T cells, B-cell-depleted T cells, or PBMCs. Results and caveats for the whole study, not just this receptor: Clinical and demographic metadata were provided uncurated, with the amount varying by source and participant.

To note about this clone: The clone's antigen remains unknown. No clone much larger than this one lies a single base away; base qualities are absent.

According to the germline V gene (reference sequence), CDR1 reads LNHDA and CDR2 reads SQIVND. V gives up 7 bases and J gives up 0 bases, and the segment between their germline ends measures 10 bases. Including cysteine and phenylalanine, the CDR3 has 14 amino acids. CDR3 DNA only is kept here, 42 bases in frame from base 1. TCRbeta CDR3 regions were amplified from genomic DNA using the immunoSEQ Assay, a bias-controlled multiplex PCR. On the study's bioinformatics: Nucleated cell counts per sample were estimated from amplification of reference gene primers within the assay. To quantify the absolute abundance of each unique TCRbeta CDR3 rearrangement, sequence reads were collapsed and filtered. Productive Simpson clonality was computed per sample as the square root of Simpson's diversity index over productive rearrangements. Entries here come from immuneACCESS through TCRdb and include only in-frame sequences with V and J called. Some clones fail to appear in such tables; in the studies checked, an unresolved V gene covers under half of the shortfall, and the cause of the remainder is unknown. From that table come the V and J calls and clone size; the DNA was used to work out D and trimming. Here the sample has a few hundred thousand clones; roughly 85% occur a single time. The ten largest clones represent 5% of the sample.

In the prospective study, participants were about 18 to 100 years old, resided in around 25 geographic areas of the United States, and were enrolled through a virtual design. Cohort assignment in the prospective study relied on participant-reported clinical history from a screening survey and a study questionnaire. Exposed participants were defined as having been in contact with someone with a PCR-confirmed or clinician-diagnosed COVID-19 case within 2 weeks of study entry. Mobile phlebotomists in the prospective study collected whole blood, serum and a nasopharyngeal or oropharyngeal swab from every participant. Over an approximately two-month period, participants in the prospective study had the option of providing additional blood draws and questionnaires. Prospective study blood samples were shipped either frozen or at room temperature before DNA extraction.

The source of this sequence is a man between 40 and 49 years old who had been exposed to COVID-19. Sequenced input: PBMCs or T cells enriched from blood (not recorded which). The chain links TRBV19 with TRBJ2-1, with the D gene too uncertain to name. The DNA reads as follows: TGTGCCAGTAATACGGTGAGCTCCTACAATGAGCAGTTCTTC. The translation is CASNTVSSYNEQFF.